The 19 T cell receptor beta chains below come from one sample, sequenced in a study of blood T cell repertoires in COVID-19. The assay was immunoSEQ multiplex PCR, and TCRdb's table has in-frame clones only and misses some. The sample consists of approximately 200,000 clones, less than 85% of them appearing once. The material sequenced was peripheral blood. The receptors come from a woman aged 80 or older with COVID-19, enrolled during active disease.

The chain is built from TRBV7-9 and TRBJ2-3; the D gene is possibly TRBD2 (5 bases). Germline CDR1 SEHNR, CDR2 FQNEAQ (reference sequence). The length of the CDR3 is 13 residues. The V gene lost 3 bases and the J gene lost 6 bases, with 10 bases spanning the gap. In DNA form, the CDR3 reads TGTGCCAGCAGCTTCACGGGGTCCGATACGCAGTATTTT. It encodes CASSFTGSDTQYF.

V is TRBV7-9 and J is TRBJ2-7, with D perhaps matching TRBD2 (6 bases). The CDR3 has 15 amino acids. The ends were cut back, 2 bases at V and 3 bases at J, with 14 bases in the middle. Looked up from germline, CDR1 is SEHNR and CDR2 is FQNEAQ (reference sequence). The CDR3, as DNA: TGTGCCAGCAGCTTACGGACGCGGGACGACTACGAGCAGTACTTC. Its protein product is CASSLRTRDDYEQYF.

CDR3 DNA sequence: TGCGCCAGCAGCTTGGATCTGCGACAGCCAAGGGGGGATACGCAGTATTTT. Encoded protein: CASSLDLRQPRGDTQYF. This rearrangement joins TRBV5-1 to TRBJ2-3; maybe TRBD1 (6 bases). CDR3 length equals 17 residues. Germline-derived CDR1 and CDR2 are SGHRS and YFSETQ. Trimming removed 0 bases at V and 6 bases at J, with 20 bases between. Full variable domain (rest looked up from reference TRBV5-1 and TRBJ2-3): KAGVTQTPRYLIKTRGQQVTLSCSPISGHRSVSWYQQTPGQGLQFLFEYFSETQRNKGNFPGRFSGRQFSNSRSEMNVSTLELGDSALYLCASSLDLRQPRGDTQYFGPGTRLTVL.

The V gene is TRBV10-3, the J gene TRBJ1-1; D unclear. Trimming removed 3 bases from V and 0 bases from J, with 14 bases in between. Looked up from germline, CDR1 is ENHRY and CDR2 is SYGVKD. The CDR3 runs to 16 residues. In nucleotides, the CDR3 is TGTGCCATCAGTGATCAACAGATACTTATGAACACTGAAGCTTTCTTT. Its protein is CAISDQQILMNTEAFF.

The chain employs TRBV5-1 and TRBJ2-7; perhaps TRBD1 as D (5 bases). V was pared by 2 bases and J by 2 bases, with 11 bases between. The CDR3 has 14 amino acids. The germline V gene has CDR1 SGHRS and CDR2 YFSETQ. CDR3 in amino acids: CASSLDRQTYEQYF. The CDR3 region has the DNA TGCGCCAGCAGCTTAGATAGACAGACCTACGAGCAGTACTTC.

The chain has TRBV5-4 and TRBJ2-3, with 10 bases aligning to TRBD2. The CDR3 has 17 amino acids. V shed 1 base and J 3 bases; nucleotides not matched to a gene: 8. Germline V gene sequence: CDR1 SGHNT, CDR2 YYREEE (reference sequence). The CDR3 here is CASSLSSGSWWTDTQYF. The CDR3 DNA is TGTGCCAGCAGCTTGTCTAGCGGGAGTTGGTGGACAGATACGCAGTATTTT.

The chain carries TRBV25-1 and TRBJ2-1; TRBD1 aligns across 9 bases. Germline CDR1 MGHDK, CDR2 SYGVNS. The CDR3 covers 13 residues. Trimming removed 6 bases from V and 8 bases from J; junction bases left unmatched: 5. CDR3 region: CASRGQGYDEQFF. The CDR3 DNA is TGTGCCAGCAGAGGACAGGGGTACGATGAGCAGTTCTTC.

V usage is TRBV5-8 and J usage is TRBJ1-5, with TRBD1 identical over 7 bases. There are 15 residues in the CDR3. Germline values: CDR1 SGHTS, CDR2 YDEGEE. Trimming at V came to 5 bases and at J to 4 bases, leaving 9 bases not matched to a gene. The CDR3 nucleotides are TGTGCCAGCAGTCTGGGACAGTATGAGAATCAGCCCCAGCATTTT. Its translation: CASSLGQYENQPQHF.

This clone was seen only once. The V and J genes are TRBV5-1 and TRBJ2-3, with a possible D match to TRBD2 (6 bases). Germline CDR1 SGHRS, CDR2 YFSETQ. V lost 4 bases and J 1 base, leaving 19 bases between the germline ends. The CDR3 length is 17 residues. The CDR3 DNA is TGCGCCAGCAGCGCAAGGACTACCTATACAGGCACAGATACGCAGTATTTT. This codes for CASSARTTYTGTDTQYF.

This clone came up a few times. CDR3: CASGLTGGGQPQHF. CDR3 sequence (DNA): TGTGCTAGTGGCCTGACAGGGGGTGGGCAGCCCCAGCATTTT. The rearrangement links TRBV12-5 to TRBJ1-5, with 9 nucleotides matching TRBD1. The trim removed 6 bases at V and 7 bases at J, leaving 7 bases unmatched. CDR3 length: 14 amino acids. Germline-derived CDR1 and CDR2 are LGHNT and FRNRAP.

The chain is built from TRBV10-3 and TRBJ1-2; D is uncertain. Trimming stripped 8 bases from V and 8 bases from J, with 15 bases between. Germline assignment: CDR1 ENHRY and CDR2 SYGVKD. This CDR3 has 12 residues. CDR3 DNA: TGTGCCATCCGTAGCTCCCTCGGGGGCTACACCTTC. Encoded protein: CAIRSSLGGYTF.

Details on this clone: The sample holds other DNA sequences that translate to the same CDR3. The gene calls are TRBV10-3 and TRBJ1-1; TRBD1 agrees at 7 bases. The CDR3 has 15 residues. The V gene's germline CDR1 is ENHRY and CDR2 SYGVKD. V lost 3 bases to trimming and J lost 2 bases; unmatched junction nucleotides: 6. The CDR3 nucleotides are TGTGCCATCAGTGAAAGAGGGACAGTTAACACTGAAGCTTTCTTT. Its translation is CAISERGTVNTEAFF.

The rearrangement links TRBV5-1 to TRBJ2-1, with 7 bases fitting TRBD2. The germline V gene has CDR1 SGHRS and CDR2 YFSETQ. CDR3 length: 15 amino acids. V gave up 0 bases and J gave up 8 bases; unmatched junction bases: 8. CDR3 sequence reads: CASSLEPGGGYEQFF. The CDR3 region has the DNA TGCGCCAGCAGCTTGGAACCGGGGGGTGGGTATGAGCAGTTCTTC.

This clone appeared a single time. V is TRBV5-1 and J is TRBJ1-2; D remains ambiguous. This CDR3 has 15 amino acids. Germline loops: CDR1 SGHRS, CDR2 YFSETQ. Trimming took off 4 bases at V and 8 bases at J, with 21 bases between the two ends. The CDR3 loop reads CASSLQADGGRGYTF. CDR3 nucleotide sequence: TGCGCCAGCAGCCTACAAGCTGACGGAGGCAGGGGCTACACCTTC.

This clone was found many times. The chain is built from TRBV12-3 or TRBV12-4 and TRBJ1-1; D unclear. Trimming stripped 2 bases from V and 4 bases from J, with 8 bases between. The length of the CDR3 is 13 residues. The CDR3 coding sequence is TGTGCCAGCAGTTTACCGGGGTTCACTGAAGCTTTCTTT. Its translation: CASSLPGFTEAFF.

The chain uses TRBV2 and TRBJ2-2, with D possibly being TRBD1 (6 bases). This CDR3 has 14 amino acids. The germline V and J ends were trimmed by 8 bases and 3 bases, with 13 bases remaining between them. CDR1 and CDR2 from the germline V gene are SNHLY and FYNNEI. The CDR3 sequence: CASLLGTYTGELFF. In DNA form, the CDR3 reads TGTGCCAGCCTCCTGGGGACATACACCGGGGAGCTGTTTTTT.

The V gene is TRBV3-1 (or the pseudogene TRBV3-2), the J gene TRBJ1-2; a weak D match, TRBD1 (5 bases). In germline, CDR1 is LGHDT, CDR2 YNNKEL (reference sequence). The CDR3 runs to 14 residues. Trimming pared 2 bases from V and 6 bases from J, leaving 13 bases between. The CDR3: CASSQLPRVDGYTF. DNA for the CDR3: TGTGCCAGCAGCCAACTACCCAGGGTTGATGGCTACACCTTC.

The chain couples TRBV19 to TRBJ1-4; no firm D call. V dropped 7 bases and J dropped 3 bases, with 12 bases sitting between them. Germline V gives CDR1 LNHDA, CDR2 SQIVND (reference sequence). This CDR3 has 14 residues. CDR3 protein: CASKRSGANEKLFF. The DNA of the CDR3 is TGTGCCAGTAAAAGGTCGGGAGCTAATGAAAAACTGTTTTTT.

This clone occurred once. This sequence joins TRBV5-6 and TRBJ1-3, with D possibly being TRBD1 (6 bases). This CDR3 comprises 17 residues. V lost 0 bases to trimming and J lost 0 bases, with 13 bases between them. CDR1 and CDR2 (germline): SGHDT, YYEEEE. The CDR3: CASSLGYRDLSGNTIYF. For the CDR3, the DNA is TGTGCCAGCAGCTTGGGCTACAGGGATCTCTCTGGAAACACCATATATTTT. The full variable domain, completed using reference TRBV5-6 and TRBJ1-3, is DAGVTQSPTHLIKTRGQQVTLRCSPKSGHDTVSWYQQALGQGPQFIFQYYEEEERQRGNFPDRFSGHQFPNYSSELNVNALLLGDSALYLCASSLGYRDLSGNTIYFGEGSWLTVV.